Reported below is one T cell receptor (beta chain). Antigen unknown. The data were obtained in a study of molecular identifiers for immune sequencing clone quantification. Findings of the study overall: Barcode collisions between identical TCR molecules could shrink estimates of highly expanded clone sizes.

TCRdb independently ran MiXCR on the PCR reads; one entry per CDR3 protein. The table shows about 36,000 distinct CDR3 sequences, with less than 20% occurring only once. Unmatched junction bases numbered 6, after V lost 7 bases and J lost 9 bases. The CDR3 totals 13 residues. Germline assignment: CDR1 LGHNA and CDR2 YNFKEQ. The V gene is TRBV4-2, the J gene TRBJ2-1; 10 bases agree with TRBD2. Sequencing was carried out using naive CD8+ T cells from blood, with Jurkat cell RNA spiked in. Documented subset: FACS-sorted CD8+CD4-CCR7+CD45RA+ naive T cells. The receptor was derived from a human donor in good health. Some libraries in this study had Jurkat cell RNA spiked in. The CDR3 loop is CASKSSGSPEQFF. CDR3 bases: TGTGCCAGCAAGTCTAGCGGGAGTCCTGAGCAGTTCTTC.